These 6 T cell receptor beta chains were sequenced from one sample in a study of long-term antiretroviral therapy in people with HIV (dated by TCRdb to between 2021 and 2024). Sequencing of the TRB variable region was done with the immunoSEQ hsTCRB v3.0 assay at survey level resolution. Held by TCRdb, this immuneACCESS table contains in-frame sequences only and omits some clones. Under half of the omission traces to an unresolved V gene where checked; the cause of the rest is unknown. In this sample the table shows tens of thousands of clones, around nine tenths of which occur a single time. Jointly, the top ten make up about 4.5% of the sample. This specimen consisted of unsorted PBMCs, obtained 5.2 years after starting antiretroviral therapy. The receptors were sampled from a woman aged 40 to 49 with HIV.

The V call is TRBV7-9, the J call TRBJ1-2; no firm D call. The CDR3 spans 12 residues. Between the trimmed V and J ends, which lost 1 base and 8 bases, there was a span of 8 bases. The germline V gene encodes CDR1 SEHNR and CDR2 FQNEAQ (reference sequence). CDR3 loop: CASSLGSGGYTF. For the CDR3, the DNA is TGTGCCAGCAGCTTAGGGTCGGGCGGCTACACCTTC.

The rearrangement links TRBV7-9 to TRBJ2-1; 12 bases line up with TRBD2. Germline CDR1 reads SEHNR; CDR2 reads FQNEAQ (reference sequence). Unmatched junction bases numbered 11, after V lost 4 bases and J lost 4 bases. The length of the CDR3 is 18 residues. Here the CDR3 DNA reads TGTGCCAGCAGCTCTCAAGCGACTAGCGGGAGAAATTACAATGAGCAGTTCTTC. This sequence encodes CASSSQATSGRNYNEQFF.

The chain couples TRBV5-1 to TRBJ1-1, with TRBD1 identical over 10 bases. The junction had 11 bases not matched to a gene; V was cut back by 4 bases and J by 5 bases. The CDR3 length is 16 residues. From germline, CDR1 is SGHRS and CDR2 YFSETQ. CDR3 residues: CASSPSWTGGRTEAFF. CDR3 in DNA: TGCGCCAGCAGCCCCTCCTGGACAGGGGGGAGGACTGAAGCTTTCTTT.

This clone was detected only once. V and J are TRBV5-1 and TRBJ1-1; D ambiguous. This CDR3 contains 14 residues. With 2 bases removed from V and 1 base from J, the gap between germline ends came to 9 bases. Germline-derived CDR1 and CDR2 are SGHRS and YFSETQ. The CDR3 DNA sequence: TGCGCCAGCAGCTTAGGAATCTCGAACACTGAAGCTTTCTTT. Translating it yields CASSLGISNTEAFF.

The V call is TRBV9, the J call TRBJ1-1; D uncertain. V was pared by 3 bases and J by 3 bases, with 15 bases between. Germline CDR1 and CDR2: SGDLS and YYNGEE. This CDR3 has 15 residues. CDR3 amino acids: CASSEKVGVYTEAFF. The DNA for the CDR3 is TGTGCCAGCAGCGAAAAGGTTGGGGTATACACTGAAGCTTTCTTT.

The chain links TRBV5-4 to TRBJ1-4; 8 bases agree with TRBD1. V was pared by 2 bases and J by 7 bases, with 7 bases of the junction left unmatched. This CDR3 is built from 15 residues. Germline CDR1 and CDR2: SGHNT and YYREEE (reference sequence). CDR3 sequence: CASSLDGTGVEKLFF. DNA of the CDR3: TGTGCCAGCAGCTTAGACGGGACAGGAGTTGAAAAACTGTTTTTT.